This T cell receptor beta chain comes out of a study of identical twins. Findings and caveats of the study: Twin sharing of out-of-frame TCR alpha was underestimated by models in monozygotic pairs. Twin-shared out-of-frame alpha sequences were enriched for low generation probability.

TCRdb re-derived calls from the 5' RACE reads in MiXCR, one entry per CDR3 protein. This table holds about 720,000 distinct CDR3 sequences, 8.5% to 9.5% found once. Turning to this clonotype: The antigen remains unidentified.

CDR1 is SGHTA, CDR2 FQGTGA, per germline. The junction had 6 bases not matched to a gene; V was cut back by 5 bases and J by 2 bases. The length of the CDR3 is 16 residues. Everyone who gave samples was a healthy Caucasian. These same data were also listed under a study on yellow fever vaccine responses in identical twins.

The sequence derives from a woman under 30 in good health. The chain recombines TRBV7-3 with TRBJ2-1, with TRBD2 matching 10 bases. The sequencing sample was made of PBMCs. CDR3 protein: CASSESSGGPYNEQFF. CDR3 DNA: TGTGCCAGCAGCGAATCTAGCGGGGGTCCCTACAATGAGCAGTTCTTC. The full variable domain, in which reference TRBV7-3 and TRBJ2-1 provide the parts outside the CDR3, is GAGVSQTPSNKVTEKGKYVELRCDPISGHTALYWYRQSLGQGPEFLIYFQGTGAADDSGLPNDRFFAVRPEGSVSTLKIQRTERGDSAVYLCASSESSGGPYNEQFFGPGTRLTVL.